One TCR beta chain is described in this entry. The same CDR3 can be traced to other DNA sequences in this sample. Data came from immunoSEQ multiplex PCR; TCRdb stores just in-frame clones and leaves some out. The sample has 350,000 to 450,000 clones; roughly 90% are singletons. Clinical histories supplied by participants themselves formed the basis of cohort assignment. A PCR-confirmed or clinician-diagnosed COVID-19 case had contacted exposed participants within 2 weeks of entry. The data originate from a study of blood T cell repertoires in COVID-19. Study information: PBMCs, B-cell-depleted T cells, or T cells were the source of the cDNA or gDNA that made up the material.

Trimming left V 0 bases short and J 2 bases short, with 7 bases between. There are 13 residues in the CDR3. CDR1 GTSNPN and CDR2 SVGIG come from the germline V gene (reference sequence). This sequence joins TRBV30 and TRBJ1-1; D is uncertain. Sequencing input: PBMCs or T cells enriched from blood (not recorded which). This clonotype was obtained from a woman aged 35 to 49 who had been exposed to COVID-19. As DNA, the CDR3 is TGTGCCTGGAGTGTACGGGGAAACACTGAAGCTTTCTTT. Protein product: CAWSVRGNTEAFF. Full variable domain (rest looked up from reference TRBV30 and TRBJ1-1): SQTIHQWPATLVQPVGSPLSLECTVEGTSNPNLYWYRQAAGRGLQLLFYSVGIGQISSEVPQNLSASRPQDRQFILSSKKLLLSDSGFYLCAWSVRGNTEAFFGQGTRLTVV.